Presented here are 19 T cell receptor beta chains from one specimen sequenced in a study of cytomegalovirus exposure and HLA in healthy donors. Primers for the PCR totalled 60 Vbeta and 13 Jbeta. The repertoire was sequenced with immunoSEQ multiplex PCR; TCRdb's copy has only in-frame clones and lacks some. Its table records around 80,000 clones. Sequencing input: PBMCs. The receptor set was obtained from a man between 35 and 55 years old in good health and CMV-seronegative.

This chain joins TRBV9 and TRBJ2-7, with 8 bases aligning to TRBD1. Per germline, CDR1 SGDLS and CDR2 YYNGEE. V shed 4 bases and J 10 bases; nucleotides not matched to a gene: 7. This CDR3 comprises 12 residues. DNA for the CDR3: TGTGCCAGCAGCCCCGGACAGGGAGGTCAGTACTTC. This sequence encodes CASSPGQGGQYF. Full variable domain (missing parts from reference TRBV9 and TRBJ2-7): DSGVTQTPKHLITATGQRVTLRCSPRSGDLSVYWYQQSLDQGLQFLIQYYNGEERAKGNILERFSAQQFPDLHSELNLSSLELGDSALYFCASSPGQGGQYFGPGTRLTVT.

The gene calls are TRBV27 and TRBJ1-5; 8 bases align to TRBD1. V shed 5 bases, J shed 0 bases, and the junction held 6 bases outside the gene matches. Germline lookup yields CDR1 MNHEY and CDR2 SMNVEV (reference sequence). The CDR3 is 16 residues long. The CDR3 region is CASSPRQGYSNQPQHF. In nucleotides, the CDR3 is TGTGCCAGCAGTCCGAGACAGGGGTATAGCAATCAGCCCCAGCATTTT.

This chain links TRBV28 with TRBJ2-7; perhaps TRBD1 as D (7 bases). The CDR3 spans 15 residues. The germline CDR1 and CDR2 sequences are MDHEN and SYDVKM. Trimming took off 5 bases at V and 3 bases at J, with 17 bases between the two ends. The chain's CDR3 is CASSLQGGANYEQYF. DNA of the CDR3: TGTGCCAGCAGTCTCCAGGGGGGCGCCAACTACGAGCAGTACTTC.

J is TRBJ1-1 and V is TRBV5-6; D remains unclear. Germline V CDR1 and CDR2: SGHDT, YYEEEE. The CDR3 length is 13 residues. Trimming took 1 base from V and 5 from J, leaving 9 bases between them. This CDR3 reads CASSLPQMTEAFF. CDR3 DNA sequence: TGTGCCAGCAGCTTGCCTCAGATGACTGAAGCTTTCTTT.

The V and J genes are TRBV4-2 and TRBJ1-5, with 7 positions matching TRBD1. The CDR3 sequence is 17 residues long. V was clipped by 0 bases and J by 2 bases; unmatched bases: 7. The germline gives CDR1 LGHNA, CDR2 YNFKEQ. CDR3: CASSQERLTGGNQPQHF. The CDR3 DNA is TGTGCCAGCAGCCAAGAACGGCTTACAGGGGGCAATCAGCCCCAGCATTTT.

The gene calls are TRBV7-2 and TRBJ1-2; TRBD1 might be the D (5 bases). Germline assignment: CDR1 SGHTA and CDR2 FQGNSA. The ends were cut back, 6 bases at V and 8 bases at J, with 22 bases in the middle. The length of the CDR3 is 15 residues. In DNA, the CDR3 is TGTGCCAGCAGTGTTCGGCTCGGGGGAGCGGTAGGCTACACCTTC. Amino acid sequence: CASSVRLGGAVGYTF. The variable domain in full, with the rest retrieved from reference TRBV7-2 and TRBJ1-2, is GAGVSQSPSNKVTEKGKDVELRCDPISGHTALYWYRQSLGQGLEFLIYFQGNSAPDKSGLPSDRFSAERTGGSVSTLTIQRTQQEDSAVYLCASSVRLGGAVGYTFGSGTRLTVV.

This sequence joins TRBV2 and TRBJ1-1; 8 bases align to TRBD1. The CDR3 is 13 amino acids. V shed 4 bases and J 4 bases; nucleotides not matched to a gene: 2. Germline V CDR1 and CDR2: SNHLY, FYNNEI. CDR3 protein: CASSGDRGTEAFF. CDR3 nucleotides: TGTGCCAGCAGTGGCGACAGGGGCACTGAAGCTTTCTTT.

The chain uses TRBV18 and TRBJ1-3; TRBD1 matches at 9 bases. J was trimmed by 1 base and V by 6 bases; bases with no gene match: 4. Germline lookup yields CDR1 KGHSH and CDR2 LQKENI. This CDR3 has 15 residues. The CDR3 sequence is CASSGTGRSGNTIYF. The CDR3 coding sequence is TGTGCCAGCTCCGGGACAGGGCGATCTGGAAACACCATATATTTT.

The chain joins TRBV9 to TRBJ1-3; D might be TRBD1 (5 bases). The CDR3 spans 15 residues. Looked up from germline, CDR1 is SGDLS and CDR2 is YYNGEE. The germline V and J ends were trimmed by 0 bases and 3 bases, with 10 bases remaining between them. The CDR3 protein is CASSVGHRIGNTIYF. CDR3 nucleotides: TGTGCCAGCAGCGTAGGACACAGGATTGGAAACACCATATATTTT.

CDR3 nucleotide sequence: TGTGCCAGCAGTTTATCGGGGACTAGCGGGAGTCAGACAGATACGCAGTATTTT. Translating gives CASSLSGTSGSQTDTQYF. The chain couples TRBV27 to TRBJ2-3, with 14 bases that match TRBD2. V shed 0 bases and J 3 bases; nucleotides not matched to a gene: 5. The germline V gene encodes CDR1 MNHEY and CDR2 SMNVEV (reference sequence). The CDR3 runs 18 residues.

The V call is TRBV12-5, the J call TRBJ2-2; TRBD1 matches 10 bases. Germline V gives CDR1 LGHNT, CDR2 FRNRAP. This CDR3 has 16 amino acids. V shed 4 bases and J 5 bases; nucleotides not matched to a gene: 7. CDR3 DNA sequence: TGTGCTAGTGGTTGGACGGGACAGGGGCATACCGGGGAGCTGTTTTTT. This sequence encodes CASGWTGQGHTGELFF.

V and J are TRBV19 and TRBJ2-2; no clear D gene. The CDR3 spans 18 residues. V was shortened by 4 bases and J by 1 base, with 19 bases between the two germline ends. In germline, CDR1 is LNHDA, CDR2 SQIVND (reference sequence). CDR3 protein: CASSTLLFYERNTGELFF. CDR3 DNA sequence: TGTGCCAGTAGTACACTACTCTTCTACGAAAGGAACACCGGGGAGCTGTTTTTT.

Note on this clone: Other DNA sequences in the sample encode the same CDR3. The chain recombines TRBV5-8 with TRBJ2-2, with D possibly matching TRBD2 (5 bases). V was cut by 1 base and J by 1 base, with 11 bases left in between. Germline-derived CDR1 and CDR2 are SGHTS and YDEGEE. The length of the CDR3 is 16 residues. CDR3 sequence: CASSLFNGVNTGELFF. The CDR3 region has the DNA TGTGCCAGCAGCTTGTTCAACGGGGTGAACACCGGGGAGCTGTTTTTT.

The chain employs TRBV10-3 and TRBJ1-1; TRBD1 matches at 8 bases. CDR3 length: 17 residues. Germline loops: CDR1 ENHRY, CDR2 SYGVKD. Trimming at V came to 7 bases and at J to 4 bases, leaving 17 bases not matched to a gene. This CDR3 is CAITAKLQGGSGTEAFF. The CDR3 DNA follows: TGTGCCATCACCGCAAAGTTACAGGGGGGCTCGGGCACTGAAGCTTTCTTT.

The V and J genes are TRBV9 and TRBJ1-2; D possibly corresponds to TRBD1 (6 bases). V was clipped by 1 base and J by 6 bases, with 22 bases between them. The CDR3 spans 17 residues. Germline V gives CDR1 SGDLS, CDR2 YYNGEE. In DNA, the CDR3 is TGTGCCAGCAGCGTATTATCCACGCAGGGGCTTTCGAATGGCTACACCTTC. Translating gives CASSVLSTQGLSNGYTF.

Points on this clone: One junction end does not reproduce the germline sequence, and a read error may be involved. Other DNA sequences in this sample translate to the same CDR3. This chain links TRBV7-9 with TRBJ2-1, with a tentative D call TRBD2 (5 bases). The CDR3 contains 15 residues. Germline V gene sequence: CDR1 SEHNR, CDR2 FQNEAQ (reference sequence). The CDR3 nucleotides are TGTGCTAGCAGCTTACTGGGAGAGGAGCGTGGTGAGCAGTTCTTC. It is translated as CASSLLGEERGEQFF.

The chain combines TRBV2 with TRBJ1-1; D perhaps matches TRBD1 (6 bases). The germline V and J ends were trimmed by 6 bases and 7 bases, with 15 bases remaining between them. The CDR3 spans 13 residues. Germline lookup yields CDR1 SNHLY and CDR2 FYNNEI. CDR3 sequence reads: CASRSTGAGEAFF. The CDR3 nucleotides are TGTGCCAGCAGATCGACAGGCGCTGGTGAAGCTTTCTTT.

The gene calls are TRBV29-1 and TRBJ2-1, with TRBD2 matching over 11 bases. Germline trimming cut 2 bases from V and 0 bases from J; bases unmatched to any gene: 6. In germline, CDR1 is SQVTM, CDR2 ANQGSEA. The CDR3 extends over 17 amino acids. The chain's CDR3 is CSVERASGGSSYNEQFF. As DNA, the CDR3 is TGCAGCGTTGAACGGGCTAGCGGGGGGAGCTCCTACAATGAGCAGTTCTTC.

In nucleotides, the CDR3 is TGTGCCAGCAGCCCATGGAGGGTGATGGGAGGCTACACCTTC. It specifies CASSPWRVMGGYTF. The chain links TRBV6-5 to TRBJ1-2; D gene unclear. This CDR3 is 14 amino acids long. The germline V gene encodes CDR1 MNHEY and CDR2 SVGAGI. V lost 6 bases and J 8 bases, leaving 19 bases between the germline ends.